One sample yielded the 5 T cell receptor beta chains listed below, sequenced in a study of T cells after yellow fever vaccination. TCRdb re-called the 5' RACE reads with MiXCR, one entry per CDR3 protein. The sample lists about 220,000 distinct CDR3 sequences, roughly 3.3% occurring once. The sample was CD4+ T cells sorted from PBMCs, taken 10 days after the yellow fever booster vaccination. All receptors derive from a young man who received the YFV17D yellow fever vaccine.

Only a few counts were recorded for this clonotype. V and J are TRBV5-1 and TRBJ2-2; D not certain. V was cut by 9 bases and J by 0 bases, with 18 bases left in between. Germline CDR1 SGHRS, CDR2 YFSETQ. The CDR3 spans 16 residues. CDR3 sequence: CATRAAARANTGELFF. DNA of the CDR3: TGCGCCACCCGAGCCGCGGCACGAGCGAACACCGGGGAGCTGTTTTTT.

The chain is built from TRBV5-5 and TRBJ1-2; D is undetermined. The germline gives CDR1 SGHKS, CDR2 YYEKEE (reference sequence). With 4 bases removed from V and 7 bases from J, the gap between germline ends came to 14 bases. The CDR3 covers 13 residues. CDR3 bases: TGTGCCAGCAGCCCCGGGTTTCTAGGTGGCTACACCTTC. Translation gives CASSPGFLGGYTF.

This clonotype was found many times. The chain couples TRBV6-5 to TRBJ2-7; 9 bases agree with TRBD1. The CDR3 runs 15 residues. The trim removed 6 bases at V and 3 bases at J, leaving 9 bases unmatched. Per the germline V gene, CDR1 is MNHEY and CDR2 is SVGAGI. CDR3 sequence (DNA): TGTGCCAGCAGCCGTTATGCGACAGGGGGCTACGAGCAGTACGTC. Encoded protein: CASSRYATGGYEQYV.

This chain uses TRBV20-1 with TRBJ2-7; 9 nucleotides line up with TRBD2. V lost 7 bases and J lost 2; bases outside the gene matches: 6. CDR3 length: 13 amino acids. Germline V gene sequence: CDR1 DFQATT, CDR2 SNEGSKA (reference sequence). The CDR3 loop is CSVAGGPPYEQYV. The DNA for the CDR3 is TGCAGTGTTGCGGGGGGGCCTCCCTACGAGCAGTACGTC.

This clonotype was detected ten times or more. This sequence joins TRBV20-1 and TRBJ2-7, with TRBD1 identical over 10 bases. There are 14 residues in the CDR3. Germline-derived CDR1 and CDR2 are DFQATT and SNEGSKA (reference sequence). The V segment lost 5 bases and the J segment 3 bases; nucleotides outside the gene matches: 7. The DNA for the CDR3 is TGCAGTGCTCCGACTGACAGGGGGCTCTACGAGCAGTACTTC. As protein: CSAPTDRGLYEQYF.